These 28 T cell receptor beta chains share one sample of origin, sequenced in a study of T cells after yellow fever vaccination. TCRdb reprocessed the 5' RACE reads with MiXCR, giving one entry per CDR3 protein. The data contain around 310,000 distinct CDR3 sequences, about 3.5% of them seen just once; the ten biggest clones take up about 20%. The specimen comprised PBMCs, sampled on the day of the yellow fever booster vaccination. The receptors were sampled from a man between 18 and 29 years old who received the YFV17D yellow fever vaccine.

This clonotype has at least ten counts. V usage is TRBV30 and J usage is TRBJ2-7; unclear D gene. The CDR3 sequence is 12 residues long. Germline values: CDR1 GTSNPN, CDR2 SVGIG (reference sequence). The ends were cut back, 7 bases at V and 2 bases at J, with 12 bases in the middle. The CDR3 bases are TGTGCCTCGGACGGGTCCCCCTACGAGCAGTACTTC. Amino acid sequence: CASDGSPYEQYF.

This clonotype came up a few times. The J gene is TRBJ2-3, the V gene TRBV24-1; no clear D gene. V lost 4 bases and J 6 bases, leaving 16 bases between the germline ends. Per germline, CDR1 KGHDR and CDR2 SFDVKD. CDR3 length: 15 residues. As DNA, the CDR3 is TGTGCCACCAGTGAGAATGACGACGGACCGGATACGCAGTATTTT. Translation: CATSENDDGPDTQYF.

This clonotype has more than one count but fewer than ten. The chain joins TRBV28 to TRBJ1-5; a possible D gene is TRBD1 (6 bases). CDR3 size: 16 residues. Germline V lookup: CDR1 MDHEN, CDR2 SYDVKM. V shed 5 bases and J shed 0 bases, with 14 bases lying between them. The CDR3, as DNA: TGTGCCAGCAGTCTTAGACAGGCTTATAGCAATCAGCCCCAGCATTTT. This gives the protein CASSLRQAYSNQPQHF.

This clonotype was counted ten times or more. The chain employs TRBV6-2 or TRBV6-3 and TRBJ1-2, with a tentative D call TRBD1 (6 bases). From germline, CDR1 is MNHEY and CDR2 SVGEGT. V lost 6 bases and J lost 8, with 19 bases in between. The CDR3 is 14 residues long. CDR3 amino acids: CASSQTWGLDGYTF. The DNA of the CDR3 is TGTGCCAGCAGCCAGACCTGGGGGCTGGACGGCTACACCTTC.

This clonotype was detected many times. This chain joins TRBV6-6 and TRBJ2-7; TRBD1 agrees at 9 bases. The CDR3 extends over 15 amino acids. The junction had 7 bases not matched to a gene; V was cut back by 7 bases and J by 0 bases. Germline V gene sequence: CDR1 MNHNY, CDR2 SVGAGI (reference sequence). The CDR3 loop is CASIPGQGFSYEQYV. In DNA form, the CDR3 reads TGTGCCAGCATCCCGGGACAGGGCTTCTCCTACGAGCAGTACGTC.

The rearrangement uses TRBV11-2 and TRBJ2-3; 15 bases line up with TRBD2. The V and J ends lost 0 bases and 4 bases, in that order; junction bases with no gene match: 5. The CDR3 spans 18 residues. Germline V gives CDR1 SGHAT, CDR2 FQNNGV. CDR3 nucleotides: TGTGCCAGCAGCTTAGATCGGACTAGCGGGGGGGCACCAGATACGCAGTATTTT. Residues: CASSLDRTSGGAPDTQYF.

This clonotype came up a few times. The chain uses TRBV4-1 and TRBJ2-5; D remains ambiguous. Per the germline V gene, CDR1 is MGHRA and CDR2 is YSYEKL. The CDR3 runs to 15 residues. Trimming took off 1 base at V and 5 bases at J, with 14 bases between the two ends. This CDR3 is CASSQGSRASETQYF. CDR3 bases: TGCGCCAGCAGCCAAGGATCTAGGGCGTCGGAGACCCAGTACTTC.

This rearrangement joins TRBV7-6 to TRBJ2-3; D perhaps matches TRBD2 (6 bases). The germline V and J ends were trimmed by 5 bases and 0 bases, with 30 bases remaining between them. Germline assignment: CDR1 SGHVS and CDR2 FNYEAQ. The CDR3 runs 21 residues. The CDR3 region is CASSRDPGTAYNVESTDTQYF. The CDR3 DNA is TGTGCCAGCAGCCGAGACCCCGGGACTGCCTACAACGTGGAGAGCACAGATACGCAGTATTTT.

This clonotype turned up a few times. The CDR3 nucleotides read TGTGCCAGCAGCTTAGTGGTTGGGCAGGGAATTGGCTACACCTTC. Protein: CASSLVVGQGIGYTF. The rearrangement uses TRBV7-2 and TRBJ1-2; D possibly corresponds to TRBD1 (5 bases). Per the germline V gene, CDR1 is SGHTA and CDR2 is FQGNSA. The CDR3 runs 15 residues. With 1 base removed from V and 7 bases from J, the gap between germline ends came to 16 bases.

In this sample, this clonotype turned up a few times. The rearrangement uses TRBV5-1 and TRBJ2-7, with 13 bases matching TRBD2. This CDR3 comprises 15 residues. Germline V gene sequence: CDR1 SGHRS, CDR2 YFSETQ. With V trimmed by 0 bases and J by 6 bases, 3 bases remained unmatched. In DNA form, the CDR3 reads TGCGCCAGCAGCTTGGGAGGGACTAGCGGGGCCGAGCAGTACGTC. Its translation is CASSLGGTSGAEQYV.

There are many counts of this clonotype. The chain couples TRBV30 to TRBJ1-5, with D possibly being TRBD1 (6 bases). Germline values: CDR1 GTSNPN, CDR2 SVGIG (reference sequence). The V end was cut by 2 bases, the J end by 6 bases, with 11 bases between. The CDR3 is 13 residues long. Here the CDR3 DNA reads TGTGCCTGGAGTTCCCTAGGGGGTCAGCCCCAGCATTTT. Translated: CAWSSLGGQPQHF.

The rearrangement links TRBV6-4 to TRBJ2-7; TRBD2 aligns across 8 bases. Unmatched junction bases numbered 11, after V lost 3 bases and J lost 4 bases. Germline values: CDR1 MRHNA, CDR2 SNTAGT. This CDR3 comprises 16 residues. The CDR3 region has the DNA TGTGCCAGCAGTGAGCCGACAGTAGCGGGGAGTTACGAGCAGTACGTC. This gives the protein CASSEPTVAGSYEQYV.

Many counts were recorded for this clonotype. The chain carries TRBV7-9 and TRBJ1-1, with D possibly matching TRBD1 (5 bases). Germline lookup yields CDR1 SEHNR and CDR2 FQNEAQ (reference sequence). Trimming left V 5 bases short and J 5 bases short, with 12 bases between. The CDR3 is 13 residues long. This CDR3 is CASSPQGRTEAFF. In DNA, the CDR3 is TGTGCCAGCAGCCCTCAGGGAAGAACTGAAGCTTTCTTT.

This chain uses TRBV7-8 with TRBJ2-5, with D unclear. Germline values: CDR1 SGHVS, CDR2 FQNEAQ. The V gene lost 5 bases and the J gene lost 4 bases, with 8 bases spanning the gap. The CDR3 is 12 amino acids. Here the CDR3 DNA reads TGTGCCAGCAGCGCGAGGCCAGAGACCCAGTACTTC. Translation gives CASSARPETQYF.

This clonotype was counted ten times or more. V usage is TRBV20-1 and J usage is TRBJ1-5; unclear D gene. Germline V gives CDR1 DFQATT, CDR2 SNEGSKA (reference sequence). This CDR3 is built from 13 residues. The CDR3 is CSAFGSDNQPQHF. Here the CDR3 DNA reads TGCAGCGCCTTTGGGTCCGACAATCAGCCCCAGCATTTT.

Many counts were recorded for this clonotype. The genes are TRBV20-1 and TRBJ1-2; D uncertain. With 2 bases removed from V and 3 bases from J, the gap between germline ends came to 7 bases. CDR3 length: 12 residues. Germline CDR1 reads DFQATT; CDR2 reads SNEGSKA (reference sequence). The CDR3 protein is CSARQAYYGYTF. CDR3 DNA sequence: TGCAGTGCTAGACAGGCGTACTATGGCTACACCTTC.

This clonotype was counted between two and nine times. V usage is TRBV29-1 and J usage is TRBJ1-1; D not certain. The CDR3 length is 13 residues. The V end was cut by 4 bases, the J end by 1 base, with 10 bases between. Germline lookup yields CDR1 SQVTM and CDR2 ANQGSEA. CDR3 bases: TGCAGCGTTGGTCGGGTAGAGAACACTGAAGCTTTCTTT. This encodes CSVGRVENTEAFF.

The gene calls are TRBV4-3 and TRBJ2-4; D remains ambiguous. V was pared by 0 bases and J by 6 bases, with 12 bases between. Germline values: CDR1 LGHNA, CDR2 YSLEER. This CDR3 contains 15 residues. The CDR3 nucleotides read TGCGCCAGCAGCCAAGACATCGCAGACTTAAACATTCAGTACTTC. As protein: CASSQDIADLNIQYF.

This clonotype has a handful of counts. The J gene is TRBJ2-1, the V gene TRBV27, with 10 bases that match TRBD1. Trimming removed 5 bases from V and 4 bases from J; junction bases left unmatched: 11. Germline CDR1 MNHEY, CDR2 SMNVEV (reference sequence). The CDR3 runs to 17 residues. DNA of the CDR3: TGTGCCAGCAGTCTCCGCTCGGACAGGGGGAATTACAATGAGCAGTTCTTC. It is translated as CASSLRSDRGNYNEQFF.

Ten or more counts support this clonotype. This chain uses TRBV7-2 with TRBJ2-1; maybe TRBD1 (5 bases). V lost 5 bases, J lost 4 bases, and 15 bases lay in between. The CDR3 consists of 15 residues. From germline, CDR1 is SGHTA and CDR2 FQGNSA. The CDR3 DNA reads as TGTGCCAGCAGCCAACTGAAGGGGTCTTACAATGAGCAGTTCTTC. This sequence encodes CASSQLKGSYNEQFF.

This clonotype was observed at least ten times. This chain uses TRBV10-3 with TRBJ1-1, with D perhaps TRBD1 (5 bases). The CDR3 has 13 amino acids. The V gene lost 8 bases and the J gene lost 1 base, with 11 bases spanning the gap. Germline V gene data show CDR1 as ENHRY and CDR2 as SYGVKD. The CDR3, as DNA: TGTGCCATCGCGGGACGGGAGAACACTGAAGCTTTCTTT. Residues: CAIAGRENTEAFF.

This clonotype was seen many times. J is TRBJ2-5 and V is TRBV20-1, with D possibly TRBD1 on 7 matching bases. CDR1 DFQATT and CDR2 SNEGSKA come from the germline V gene (reference sequence). This CDR3 is built from 14 residues. V was trimmed by 3 bases and J by 5 bases, leaving 16 bases between them. CDR3 nucleotide sequence: TGCAGTGCTAGGAAGAGGACAGGAGGGGAGACCCAGTACTTC. Its protein product is CSARKRTGGETQYF.

This clonotype has at least ten counts. The chain uses TRBV12-3 or TRBV12-4 and TRBJ2-3, with TRBD2 as a possible D gene (6 bases). This CDR3 contains 15 residues. V was pared by 5 bases and J by 6 bases, with 18 bases between. The CDR3 loop is CASSPSTSLPDTQYF. The CDR3 bases are TGTGCCAGCAGTCCGTCGACTAGTTTACCGGATACGCAGTATTTT.

This clonotype was detected ten times or more. The chain links TRBV4-1 to TRBJ1-1; the D is unclear. CDR3 length: 13 residues. V lost 0 bases to trimming and J lost 11 bases, with 13 bases between them. Looked up from germline, CDR1 is MGHRA and CDR2 is YSYEKL. CDR3 nucleotides: TGCGCCAGCAGCCAAGATAGCGGGGATTGGGCTTTCTTT. Protein sequence: CASSQDSGDWAFF.

This clonotype was counted a few times. The chain joins TRBV27 to TRBJ2-5, with a possible D match to TRBD1 (5 bases). Per the germline V gene, CDR1 is MNHEY and CDR2 is SMNVEV (reference sequence). V was trimmed by 8 bases and J by 5 bases, leaving 9 bases between them. The CDR3 extends over 11 amino acids. CDR3 residues: CASAGMETQYF. As DNA, the CDR3 is TGTGCCAGCGCAGGGATGGAGACCCAGTACTTC.

This clonotype was recorded many times. At one of its ends the junction is not consistent with the germline gene, which may arise from a read error. The chain is built from TRBV7-2 and TRBJ2-4; D not certain. Germline CDR1 and CDR2: SGHTA and FQGNSA. This CDR3 has 15 amino acids. CDR3 sequence: CASSSLVYTASSVHF. CDR3 in DNA: TGTGCCAGCAGCTCCCTCGTCTATACCGCGTCTTCCGTGCACTTC.

This clonotype was seen at least ten times. The J gene is TRBJ2-1, the V gene TRBV9; D call uncertain. The CDR3 spans 13 residues. V was cut by 2 bases and J by 0 bases, with 3 bases left in between. Germline V gene sequence: CDR1 SGDLS, CDR2 YYNGEE. CDR3 coding DNA: TGTGCCAGCAGCGTTGGCTCCTACAATGAGCAGTTCTTC. Translation gives CASSVGSYNEQFF.

In its sample, this clonotype was seen a few times. V usage is TRBV6-2 or TRBV6-3 and J usage is TRBJ2-7, with D perhaps TRBD1 or TRBD2 (6 bases each). The CDR3 length is 12 residues. From germline, CDR1 is MNHEY and CDR2 SVGEGT. Trimming stripped 10 bases from V and 7 bases from J, with 17 bases between. The CDR3 DNA reads as TGTGCCATACACAGGGAGGTCCGAGAGCAGTACGTC. Amino acid sequence: CAIHREVREQYV.